Listed here is a single T cell receptor (beta chain). Antigen: not known. Among the donors, all were healthy bone marrow donors. After removal of 10 bases from V and 4 bases from J, the junction contained 6 bases not matched to a gene. Germline CDR1 reads LNHDA; CDR2 reads SQIVND (reference sequence). The CDR3 sequence is 12 residues long. This entry is derived from a study of cytomegalovirus exposure and HLA in healthy donors. Study observations and caveats: In a later analysis, HLA-associated TCR beta chains were more clonally expanded than equally common others.

The PCR employed 60 Vbeta primers together with 13 Jbeta primers. Some clones are missing from TCRdb's copy, which holds only in-frame ones; the method was immunoSEQ multiplex PCR. This repertoire shows some 110,000 clones, nearly 80% found once; its top ten account for 1% to 1.5%. This sequence was found in a man aged 30 to 45 in good health and CMV-seronegative. V gene TRBV19 combines with J gene TRBJ2-7, with 8 bases lining up with TRBD2. The source material was PBMCs. DNA for the CDR3: TGTGCCACCCGCGCGGGAGGTTACGAGCAGTACTTC. Its translation: CATRAGGYEQYF.